The following is a TCR beta chain sequence with its context. What it recognizes is unknown. Other DNA sequences of this sample code for an identical CDR3. This record comes from a study of graft-versus-host responses after intestinal transplantation. Study-wide background: Every recipient had anti-thymocyte globulin induction and 2 to 3 years of tacrolimus plus steroids.

Only in-frame clones appear in the TCRdb table, and some are missing; sequencing was by immunoSEQ multiplex PCR. The table records 100,000 or so clones, about 94% of them present only once. Study-wide results and caveats: Early declines in HvG clones that occurred post-transplant were associated with peak circulating GvH clone levels.

Trimming at V came to 2 bases and at J to 0 bases, leaving 3 bases not matched to a gene. Germline V gene sequence: CDR1 SGHRS, CDR2 YFSETQ. CDR3 length: 15 amino acids. The chain combines TRBV5-1 with TRBJ2-3; 7 positions match TRBD1. The material sequenced was unstimulated CD4+ T cells sorted from spleen or lymph node cells, taken before intestinal transplant. The TCR originated in a human donor who received an intestinal transplant. This CDR3 is CASSLGTASTDTQYF. The CDR3 coding sequence is TGCGCCAGCAGCTTAGGGACAGCTAGCACAGATACGCAGTATTTT.